This TCR beta chain comes out of a study of blood T cells in healthy people across ages. V was pared by 4 bases and J by 10 bases, with 14 bases between. The germline CDR1 and CDR2 sequences are MNHEY and SMNVEV (reference sequence). The CDR3 runs to 13 residues. The use of a sample-barcoded 5' primer and a J-beta primer mix characterized a second PCR of 7 to 11 cycles. Each cDNA molecule was tagged by a template-switch adaptor with 12 random nucleotides. One entry per CDR3 protein results from TCRdb running MiXCR on the 5' RACE reads. The table lists around 1.5 million distinct CDR3 sequences, 45% to 70% of them singletons. Russia was home to the donors, healthy Caucasian individuals aged 6 to 90. Collection of ten milliliters of peripheral blood was performed for each donor.

V and J are TRBV27 and TRBJ2-1, with D unclear. This TCR was sampled from a man aged 18 to 29 in good health. Material for sequencing was blood. The CDR3 reads CASSSGEWYEQFF. In DNA, the CDR3 is TGTGCCAGCAGTTCAGGAGAATGGTACGAGCAGTTCTTC.